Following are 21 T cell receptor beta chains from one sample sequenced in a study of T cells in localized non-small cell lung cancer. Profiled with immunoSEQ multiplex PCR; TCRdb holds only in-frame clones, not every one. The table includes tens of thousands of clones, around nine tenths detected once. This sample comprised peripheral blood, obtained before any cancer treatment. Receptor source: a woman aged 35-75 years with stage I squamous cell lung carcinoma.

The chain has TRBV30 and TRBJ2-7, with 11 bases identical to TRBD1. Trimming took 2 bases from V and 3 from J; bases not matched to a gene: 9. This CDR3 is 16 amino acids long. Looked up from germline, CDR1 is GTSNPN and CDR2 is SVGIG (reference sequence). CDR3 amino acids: CAWSTLRGTGGYEQYF. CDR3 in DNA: TGTGCCTGGAGTACACTTCGGGGGACAGGGGGCTACGAGCAGTACTTC. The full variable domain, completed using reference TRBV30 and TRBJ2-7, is SQTIHQWPATLVQPVGSPLSLECTVEGTSNPNLYWYRQAAGRGLQLLFYSVGIGQISSEVPQNLSASRPQDRQFILSSKKLLLSDSGFYLCAWSTLRGTGGYEQYFGPGTRLTVT.

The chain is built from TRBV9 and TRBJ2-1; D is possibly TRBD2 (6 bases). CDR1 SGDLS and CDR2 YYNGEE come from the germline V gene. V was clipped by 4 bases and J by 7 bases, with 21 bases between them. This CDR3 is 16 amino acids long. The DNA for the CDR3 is TGTGCCAGCAGCTTCCGACTAGTCAGCTTAGGGAATGAGCAGTTCTTC. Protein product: CASSFRLVSLGNEQFF.

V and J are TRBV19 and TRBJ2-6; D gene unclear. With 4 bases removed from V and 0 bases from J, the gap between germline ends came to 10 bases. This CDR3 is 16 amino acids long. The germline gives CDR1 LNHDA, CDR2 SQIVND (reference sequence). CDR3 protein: CASSRDTFSGANVLTF. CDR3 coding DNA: TGTGCCAGTAGTAGAGACACCTTCTCTGGGGCCAACGTCCTGACTTTC.

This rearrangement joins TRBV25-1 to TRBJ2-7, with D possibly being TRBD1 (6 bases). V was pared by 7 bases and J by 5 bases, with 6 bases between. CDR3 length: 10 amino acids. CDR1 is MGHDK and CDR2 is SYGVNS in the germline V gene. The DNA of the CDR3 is TGTGCCAGCACAGGGGACGAGCAGTACTTC. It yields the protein CASTGDEQYF.

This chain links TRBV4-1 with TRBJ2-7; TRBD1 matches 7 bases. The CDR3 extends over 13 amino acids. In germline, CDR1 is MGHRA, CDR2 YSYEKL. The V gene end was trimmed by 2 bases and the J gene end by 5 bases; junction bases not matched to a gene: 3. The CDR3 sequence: CASSQIGTDEQYF. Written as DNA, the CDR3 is TGCGCCAGCAGCCAAATCGGGACAGACGAGCAGTACTTC.

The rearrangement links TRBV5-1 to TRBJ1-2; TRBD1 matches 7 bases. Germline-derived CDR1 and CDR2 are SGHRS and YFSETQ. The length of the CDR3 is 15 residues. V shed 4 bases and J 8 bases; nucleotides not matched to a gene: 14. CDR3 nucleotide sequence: TGCGCCAGCAGCAAACGACAGGGTGGGGATGGGGGCTACACCTTC. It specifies CASSKRQGGDGGYTF.

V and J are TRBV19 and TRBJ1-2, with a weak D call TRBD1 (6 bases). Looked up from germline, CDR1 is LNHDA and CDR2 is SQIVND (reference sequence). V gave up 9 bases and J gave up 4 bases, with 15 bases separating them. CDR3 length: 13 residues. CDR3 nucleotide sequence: TGTGCCAGCAACAGGGAGGCCGGCTATGGCTACACCTTC. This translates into CASNREAGYGYTF.

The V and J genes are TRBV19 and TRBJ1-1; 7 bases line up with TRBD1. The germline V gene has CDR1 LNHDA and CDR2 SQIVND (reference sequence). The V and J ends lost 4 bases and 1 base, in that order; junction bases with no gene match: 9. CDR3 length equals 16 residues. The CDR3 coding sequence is TGTGCCAGTAGTACGACAGGGCGCCGGAAGAACACTGAAGCTTTCTTT. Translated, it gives CASSTTGRRKNTEAFF. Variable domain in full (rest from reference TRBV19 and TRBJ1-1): DGGITQSPKYLFRKEGQNVTLSCEQNLNHDAMYWYRQDPGQGLRLIYYSQIVNDFQKGDIAEGYSVSREKKESFPLTVTSAQKNPTAFYLCASSTTGRRKNTEAFFGQGTRLTVV.

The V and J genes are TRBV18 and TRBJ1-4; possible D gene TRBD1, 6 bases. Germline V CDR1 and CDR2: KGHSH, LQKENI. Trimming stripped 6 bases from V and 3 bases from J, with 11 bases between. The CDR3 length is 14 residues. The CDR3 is CASSRGGSNEKLFF. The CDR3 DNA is TGTGCCAGCTCGCGAGGGGGTTCTAATGAAAAACTGTTTTTT.

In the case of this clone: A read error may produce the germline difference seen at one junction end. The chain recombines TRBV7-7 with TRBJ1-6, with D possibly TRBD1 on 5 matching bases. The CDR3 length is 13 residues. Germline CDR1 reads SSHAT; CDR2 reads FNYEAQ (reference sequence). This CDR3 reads CASSLEKGRPLHF. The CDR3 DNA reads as TGTGCTAGCAGCTTAGAAAAGGGGAGGCCCCTCCACTTT.

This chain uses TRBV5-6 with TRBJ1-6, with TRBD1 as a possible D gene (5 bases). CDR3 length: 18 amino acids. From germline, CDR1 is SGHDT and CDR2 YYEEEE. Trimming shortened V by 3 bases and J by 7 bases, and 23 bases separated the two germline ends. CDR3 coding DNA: TGTGCCAGCAGCTCCTGGACGGGGGTACTACGAGTAAATTCACCCCTCCACTTT. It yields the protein CASSSWTGVLRVNSPLHF.

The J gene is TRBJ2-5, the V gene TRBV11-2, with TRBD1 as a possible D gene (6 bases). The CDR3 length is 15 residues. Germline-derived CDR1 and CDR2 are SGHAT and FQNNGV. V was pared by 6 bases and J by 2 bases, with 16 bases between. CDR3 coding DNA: TGTGCCAGCAGGGCGCGACGGACAGTTCAAGAGACCCAGTACTTC. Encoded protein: CASRARRTVQETQYF.

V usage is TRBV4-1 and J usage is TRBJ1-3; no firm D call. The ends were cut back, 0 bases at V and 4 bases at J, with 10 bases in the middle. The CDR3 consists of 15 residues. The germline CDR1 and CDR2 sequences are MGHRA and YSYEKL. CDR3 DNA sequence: TGCGCCAGCAGCCAAGATCTAGGCAGAGGAAACACCATATATTTT. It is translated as CASSQDLGRGNTIYF.

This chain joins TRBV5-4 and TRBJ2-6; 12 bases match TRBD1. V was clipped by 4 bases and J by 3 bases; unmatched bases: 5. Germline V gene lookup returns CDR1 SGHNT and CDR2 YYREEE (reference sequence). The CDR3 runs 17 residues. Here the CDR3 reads CASSQGQGAGGANVLTF. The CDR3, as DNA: TGTGCCAGCAGCCAGGGACAGGGGGCAGGTGGGGCCAACGTCCTGACTTTC.

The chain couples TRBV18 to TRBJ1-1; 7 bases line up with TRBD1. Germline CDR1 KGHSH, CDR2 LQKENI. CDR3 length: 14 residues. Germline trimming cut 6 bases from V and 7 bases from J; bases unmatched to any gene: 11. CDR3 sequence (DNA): TGTGCCAGCTCCCCGACCGGGACAGACTATGAAGCTTTCTTT. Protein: CASSPTGTDYEAFF. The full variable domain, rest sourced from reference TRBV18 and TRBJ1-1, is NAGVMQNPRHLVRRRGQEARLRCSPMKGHSHVYWYRQLPEEGLKFMVYLQKENIIDESGMPKERFSAEFPKEGPSILRIQQVVRGDSAAYFCASSPTGTDYEAFFGQGTRLTVV.

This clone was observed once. The CDR3: CASSLRGQGADGYTF. The CDR3 DNA reads TGTGCCAGCAGCTTGAGGGGGCAGGGGGCAGATGGCTACACCTTC. The chain couples TRBV5-4 to TRBJ1-2; TRBD1 agrees at 8 bases. Per germline, CDR1 SGHNT and CDR2 YYREEE (reference sequence). This CDR3 has 15 residues. V lost 1 base, J lost 6 bases, and 8 bases stayed unmatched.

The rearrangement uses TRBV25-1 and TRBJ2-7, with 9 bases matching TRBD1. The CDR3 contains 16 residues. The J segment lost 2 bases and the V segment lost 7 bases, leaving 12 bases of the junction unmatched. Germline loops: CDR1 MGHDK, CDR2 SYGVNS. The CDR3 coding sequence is TGTGCCAGCACCGGCAGTAGGGACAGGGCTCCCTACGAGCAGTACTTC. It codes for CASTGSRDRAPYEQYF.

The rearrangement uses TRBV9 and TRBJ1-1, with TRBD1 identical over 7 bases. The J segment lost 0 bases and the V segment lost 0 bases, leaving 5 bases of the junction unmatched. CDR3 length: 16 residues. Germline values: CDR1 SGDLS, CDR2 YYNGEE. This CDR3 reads CASSVGGDRLNTEAFF. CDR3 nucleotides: TGTGCCAGCAGCGTAGGGGGGGACAGACTGAACACTGAAGCTTTCTTT.

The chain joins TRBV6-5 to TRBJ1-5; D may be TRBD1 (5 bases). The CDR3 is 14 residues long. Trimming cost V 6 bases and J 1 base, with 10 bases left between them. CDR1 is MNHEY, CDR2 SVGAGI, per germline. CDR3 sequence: CASRRRDSNQPQHF. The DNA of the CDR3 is TGTGCCAGCAGACGCCGGGACAGCAATCAGCCCCAGCATTTT.

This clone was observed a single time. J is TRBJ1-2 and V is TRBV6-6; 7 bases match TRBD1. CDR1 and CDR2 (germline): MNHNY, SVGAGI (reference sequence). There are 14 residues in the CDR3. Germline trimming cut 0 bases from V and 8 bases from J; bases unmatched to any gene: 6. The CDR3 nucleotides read TGTGCCAGCAGTTACTCGACAGGGAAAAGCGGCTACACCTTC. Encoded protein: CASSYSTGKSGYTF.

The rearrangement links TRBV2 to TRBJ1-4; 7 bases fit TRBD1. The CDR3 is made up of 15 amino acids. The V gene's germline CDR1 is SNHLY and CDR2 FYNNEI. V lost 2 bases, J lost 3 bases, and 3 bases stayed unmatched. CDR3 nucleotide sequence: TGTGCCAGCAGTGAAACAGGGGCCTCTAATGAAAAACTGTTTTTT. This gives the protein CASSETGASNEKLFF.